This T cell receptor (beta chain) was obtained from a study of blood T cell repertoires in COVID-19. Looking at the study overall: Specimens from acute and convalescent COVID-19 originated in the United States, Italy and Spain. Nucleic acid was either cDNA or gDNA, and it came from T cells, B-cell-depleted T cells, or PBMCs.

Trimming removed 4 bases from V and 8 bases from J; junction bases left unmatched: 12. This CDR3 has 15 residues. CDR1 and CDR2 from the germline V gene are SGHRS and YFSETQ. In the study's own analysis: Amplification of reference gene primers provided the estimated nucleated cell counts. The data were produced by immunoSEQ multiplex PCR, yet TCRdb's version contains in-frame clones alone and is incomplete. V, J and clone size are taken as reported in that table, and D and trimming were inferred from the DNA itself. The sample has some 160,000 clones; more than 75% are singletons. Sequenced input: peripheral blood. The chain is built from TRBV5-1 and TRBJ1-2; 9 bases fit TRBD1. The receptor was isolated from a man in his forties or fifties who had recovered from COVID-19. The CDR3, as DNA: TGCGCCAGCAGCCTCAACCGGGACAGGGCTGACGGCTACACCTTC. Encoded protein: CASSLNRDRADGYTF. Combining the CDR3 with reference TRBV5-1 and TRBJ1-2 gives the whole variable domain KAGVTQTPRYLIKTRGQQVTLSCSPISGHRSVSWYQQTPGQGLQFLFEYFSETQRNKGNFPGRFSGRQFSNSRSEMNVSTLELGDSALYLCASSLNRDRADGYTFGSGTRLTVV.